Sequencing of this T cell receptor beta chain was carried out in a study of shared clonotypes between healthy human individuals. Across the whole study: Per-donor plates numbered three CD4 naive, three CD4 memory, two CD8 naive and one CD8 memory.

Study-level points and caveats: Clonotype sharing across several donors was observed for around 5% of naive CD4 clonotypes.

For sorted subsets, 150 to 200 ng DNA per replicate equaled roughly 30,000 T cell genomes. Using immunoSEQ multiplex PCR, the repertoire was profiled, and TCRdb retains in-frame clones only, with some absent. The profile shows 1,400,000 or so clones, approximately 98.5% of them singletons. Comment on this clone: The antigen is not known.

Per germline, CDR1 MDHEN and CDR2 SYDVKM. V lost 3 bases and J lost 1; bases outside the gene matches: 8. The CDR3 is made up of 18 amino acids. The receptor was isolated from a man aged 25 to 40 in good health. Sequenced material: naive CD4+ T cells sorted from blood. The subset denotes: CD45RA+ positively selected. This chain joins TRBV28 and TRBJ2-6; 8 bases align to TRBD1. The CDR3 sequence is CASSFPGQGPSGANVLTF. CDR3 DNA: TGTGCCAGCAGTTTCCCCGGACAGGGACCGTCTGGGGCCAACGTCCTGACTTTC.